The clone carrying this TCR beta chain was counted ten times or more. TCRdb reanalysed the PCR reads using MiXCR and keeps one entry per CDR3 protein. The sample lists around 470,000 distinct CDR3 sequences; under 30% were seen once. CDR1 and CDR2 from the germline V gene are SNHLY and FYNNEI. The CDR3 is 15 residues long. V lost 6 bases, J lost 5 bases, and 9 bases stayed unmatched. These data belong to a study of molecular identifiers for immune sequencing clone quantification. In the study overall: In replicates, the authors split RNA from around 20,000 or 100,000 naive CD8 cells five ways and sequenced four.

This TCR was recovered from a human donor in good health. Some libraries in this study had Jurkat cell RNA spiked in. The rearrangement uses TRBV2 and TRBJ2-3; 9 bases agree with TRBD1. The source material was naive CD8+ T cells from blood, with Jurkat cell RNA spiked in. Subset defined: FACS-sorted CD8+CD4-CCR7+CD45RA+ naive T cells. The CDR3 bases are TGTGCCAGCAGCGCCAGAAGGACAGGGGTAGATACGCAGTATTTT. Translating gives CASSARRTGVDTQYF.